Below, 22 T cell receptor beta chains from the same sample are listed, as sequenced in a study of cytomegalovirus exposure and HLA in healthy donors. 60 Vbeta and 13 Jbeta primers were used in PCR. This table comes from immunoSEQ multiplex PCR, and its TCRdb copy is limited to in-frame clones, with some not included. Seen in this sample are more than 75,000 clones; the ten most common clones hold 15%. The source material was PBMCs. The receptors were gathered from a middle-aged man in good health and CMV-seropositive.

V is TRBV2 and J is TRBJ1-4; D gene ambiguous. V lost 8 bases, J lost 6 bases, and 13 bases lay in between. Germline V gene sequence: CDR1 SNHLY, CDR2 FYNNEI. The CDR3 totals 13 residues. CDR3 residues: CASARGTDEKLFF. The CDR3 nucleotides are TGTGCCAGCGCCCGGGGTACGGATGAAAAACTGTTTTTT.

The rearrangement uses TRBV29-1 and TRBJ1-5; unclear D gene. Germline V lookup: CDR1 SQVTM, CDR2 ANQGSEA. CDR3 length: 14 residues. V was pared by 4 bases and J by 2 bases, with 12 bases between. The CDR3: CSVGVNNGNQPQHF. CDR3 nucleotide sequence: TGCAGCGTTGGCGTTAATAATGGCAATCAGCCCCAGCATTTT.

V usage is TRBV25-1 and J usage is TRBJ2-7; TRBD2 matches 7 bases. Per germline, CDR1 MGHDK and CDR2 SYGVNS. CDR3 length equals 14 residues. The junction had 11 bases not matched to a gene; V was cut back by 6 bases and J by 6 bases. In DNA form, the CDR3 reads TGTGCCAGCAGGGAGTCGGCGGGAGTTGGCGAGCAGTACGTC. Amino acid sequence: CASRESAGVGEQYV.

The genes are TRBV30 and TRBJ1-1; D remains unclear. Looked up from germline, CDR1 is GTSNPN and CDR2 is SVGIG (reference sequence). The CDR3 loop spans 13 amino acids. V was clipped by 2 bases and J by 4 bases, with 11 bases between them. CDR3 sequence reads: CAWSSTYGTEAFF. As DNA, the CDR3 is TGTGCCTGGAGTTCAACCTATGGCACTGAAGCTTTCTTT.

The V and J genes are TRBV18 and TRBJ2-3, with D perhaps matching TRBD1 (6 bases). From germline, CDR1 is KGHSH and CDR2 LQKENI. This CDR3 region has 15 residues. V was clipped by 3 bases and J by 5 bases, with 15 bases between them. The CDR3 sequence is CASSPRDKAQDTQYF. The CDR3 DNA reads TGTGCCAGCTCACCCCGGGACAAGGCGCAAGATACGCAGTATTTT.

With respect to this clone: One junction end disagrees with the germline gene, perhaps due to a read error. The chain carries TRBV7-7 and TRBJ2-7, with D hard to call. Per the germline V gene, CDR1 is SSHAT and CDR2 is FNYEAQ (reference sequence). The CDR3 contains 13 residues. CDR3 in amino acids: CASSLGRVSEQYF. The CDR3 DNA follows: TGTGCTAGCAGCTTAGGACGGGTCAGCGAGCAGTACTTC.

The chain has TRBV5-1 and TRBJ1-4; no definite D call. This CDR3 region has 17 residues. Trimming took 0 bases from V and 0 from J, leaving 12 bases between them. Germline V gene lookup returns CDR1 SGHRS and CDR2 YFSETQ. CDR3 in DNA: TGCGCCAGCAGCTTGGGACTCGGCGAGGCAACTAATGAAAAACTGTTTTTT. Translated, it gives CASSLGLGEATNEKLFF. Based on the CDR3 plus reference TRBV5-1 and TRBJ1-4, the full variable domain is KAGVTQTPRYLIKTRGQQVTLSCSPISGHRSVSWYQQTPGQGLQFLFEYFSETQRNKGNFPGRFSGRQFSNSRSEMNVSTLELGDSALYLCASSLGLGEATNEKLFFGSGTQLSVL.

The V and J genes are TRBV25-1 and TRBJ1-3; 7 bases map to TRBD1. In germline, CDR1 is MGHDK, CDR2 SYGVNS. The CDR3 is 14 residues long. The V gene end was trimmed by 5 bases and the J gene end by 8 bases; junction bases not matched to a gene: 9. Here the CDR3 DNA reads TGTGCCAGCAGTCCCATGGGGGACAGAGACACCATATATTTT. Its protein product is CASSPMGDRDTIYF.

The chain recombines TRBV30 with TRBJ1-4, with D maybe TRBD1 (6 bases). The ends were cut back, 1 base at V and 5 bases at J, with 8 bases in the middle. CDR3 length equals 13 residues. Germline V lookup: CDR1 GTSNPN, CDR2 SVGIG (reference sequence). CDR3 bases: TGTGCCTGGAGTGGGACAGACAATGAAAAACTGTTTTTT. Its translation: CAWSGTDNEKLFF.

J is TRBJ2-5 and V is TRBV7-9; 8 nucleotides match TRBD1. The CDR3 has 16 amino acids. CDR1 SEHNR and CDR2 FQNEAQ come from the germline V gene (reference sequence). The V segment lost 1 base and the J segment 3 bases; nucleotides outside the gene matches: 7. DNA for the CDR3: TGTGCCAGCAGCTTAGGGACAGGGTCCGTCAAAGAGACCCAGTACTTC. Protein sequence: CASSLGTGSVKETQYF.

The chain links TRBV6-6 to TRBJ1-2, with 7 bases identical to TRBD1. The CDR3 runs 11 residues. V gave up 9 bases and J gave up 4 bases; unmatched junction bases: 2. The germline gives CDR1 MNHNY, CDR2 SVGAGI (reference sequence). CDR3 bases: TGTGCCAGTGGGACAGTCTATGGCTACACCTTC. Amino acid sequence: CASGTVYGYTF.

This chain connects TRBV10-3 to TRBJ1-1; 7 positions match TRBD1. This CDR3 region has 10 residues. Germline V CDR1 and CDR2: ENHRY, SYGVKD. V shed 10 bases and J 7 bases; nucleotides not matched to a gene: 3. CDR3: CATGTDEAFF. In DNA, the CDR3 is TGTGCCACGGGGACAGATGAAGCTTTCTTT.

V usage is TRBV7-2 and J usage is TRBJ2-1; TRBD1 agrees at 8 bases. Trimming took 5 bases from V and 1 from J; bases not matched to a gene: 7. The CDR3 length is 16 residues. Germline values: CDR1 SGHTA, CDR2 FQGNSA. In DNA form, the CDR3 reads TGTGCCAGCAGCCAATACAGGGGGATGTCCTACAATGAGCAGTTCTTC. It yields the protein CASSQYRGMSYNEQFF.

V usage is TRBV18 and J usage is TRBJ2-3; the match to TRBD2 covers 12 bases. Germline V gene lookup returns CDR1 KGHSH and CDR2 LQKENI. The CDR3 is 19 amino acids. Trimming cost V 3 bases and J 3 bases; bases outside gene matches: 13. CDR3 nucleotides: TGTGCCAGCTCACCGCCTACTAGCGGGGGGTTGATTTGGACAGATACGCAGTATTTT. It yields the protein CASSPPTSGGLIWTDTQYF. The full variable domain, with the rest looked up from reference TRBV18 and TRBJ2-3, is NAGVMQNPRHLVRRRGQEARLRCSPMKGHSHVYWYRQLPEEGLKFMVYLQKENIIDESGMPKERFSAEFPKEGPSILRIQQVVRGDSAAYFCASSPPTSGGLIWTDTQYFGPGTRLTVL.

J is TRBJ1-4 and V is TRBV28; D is ambiguous. From germline, CDR1 is MDHEN and CDR2 SYDVKM. The CDR3 contains 16 residues. V was trimmed by 6 bases and J by 5 bases, leaving 19 bases between them. The chain's CDR3 is CASSSPRRDPNEKLFF. CDR3 DNA: TGTGCCAGCAGCTCCCCCCGCCGGGATCCGAATGAAAAACTGTTTTTT.

The chain links TRBV27 to TRBJ1-1; D unclear. CDR3 size: 12 residues. Trimming stripped 5 bases from V and 8 bases from J, with 12 bases between. The germline gives CDR1 MNHEY, CDR2 SMNVEV (reference sequence). For the CDR3, the DNA is TGTGCCAGCAGTCGAGGAGGCAGAGAAGCTTTCTTT. Translating it yields CASSRGGREAFF.

This chain joins TRBV4-2 and TRBJ2-1, with TRBD2 matching 11 bases. The CDR3 contains 16 residues. Germline trimming cut 1 base from V and 10 bases from J; bases unmatched to any gene: 9. The germline CDR1 and CDR2 sequences are LGHNA and YNFKEQ. For the CDR3, the DNA is TGTGCCAGCAGCCAAGGGCGGCTAGCGGGAGGAGGGGAGCAGTTCTTC. Protein sequence: CASSQGRLAGGGEQFF.

This rearrangement joins TRBV2 to TRBJ2-1, with 7 bases fitting TRBD2. From germline, CDR1 is SNHLY and CDR2 FYNNEI. With 9 bases clipped from V and 2 bases from J, the junction kept 4 bases outside the gene matches. CDR3 length: 13 residues. CDR3 nucleotides: TGTGCCAGAAGGGAGGGCCCCTACAATGAGCAGTTCTTC. It specifies CARREGPYNEQFF.

The chain employs TRBV7-8 and TRBJ2-7; D might be TRBD1 (6 bases). The V and J ends lost 0 bases and 6 bases respectively, with 12 bases between them. This CDR3 has 14 residues. The germline V gene has CDR1 SGHVS and CDR2 FQNEAQ. The chain's CDR3 is CASSLAGRGGEQYV. CDR3 DNA sequence: TGTGCCAGCAGCTTAGCCGGCAGGGGCGGCGAGCAGTACGTC.

The chain joins TRBV6-5 to TRBJ1-5; TRBD1 is a possible D gene (5 bases). V was cut by 5 bases and J by 7 bases, with 12 bases left in between. CDR1 and CDR2 from the germline V gene are MNHEY and SVGAGI. The CDR3 has 13 amino acids. The CDR3 loop is CASSTQRDQPQHF. In DNA form, the CDR3 reads TGTGCCAGCAGTACCCAGCGGGACCAGCCCCAGCATTTT.

J is TRBJ2-3 and V is TRBV6-1; the D gene is possibly TRBD2 (6 bases). Per the germline V gene, CDR1 is MNHNS and CDR2 is SASEGT. The CDR3 length is 17 residues. Deletions cut 3 bases from V and 0 bases from J, with 16 bases between. The CDR3 DNA is TGTGCCAGCAGTGATCCCTGGGGCGGGACTAGCACAGATACGCAGTATTTT. It is translated as CASSDPWGGTSTDTQYF.

The chain links TRBV4-3 to TRBJ2-2, with 12 bases aligning to TRBD2. Trimming cost V 0 bases and J 0 bases; bases outside gene matches: 2. Germline CDR1 reads LGHNA; CDR2 reads YSLEER. This CDR3 has 18 amino acids. The CDR3 nucleotides read TGCGCCAGCAGCCAAGATCGGACTAGCGGGACGAACACCGGGGAGCTGTTTTTT. Its translation is CASSQDRTSGTNTGELFF.